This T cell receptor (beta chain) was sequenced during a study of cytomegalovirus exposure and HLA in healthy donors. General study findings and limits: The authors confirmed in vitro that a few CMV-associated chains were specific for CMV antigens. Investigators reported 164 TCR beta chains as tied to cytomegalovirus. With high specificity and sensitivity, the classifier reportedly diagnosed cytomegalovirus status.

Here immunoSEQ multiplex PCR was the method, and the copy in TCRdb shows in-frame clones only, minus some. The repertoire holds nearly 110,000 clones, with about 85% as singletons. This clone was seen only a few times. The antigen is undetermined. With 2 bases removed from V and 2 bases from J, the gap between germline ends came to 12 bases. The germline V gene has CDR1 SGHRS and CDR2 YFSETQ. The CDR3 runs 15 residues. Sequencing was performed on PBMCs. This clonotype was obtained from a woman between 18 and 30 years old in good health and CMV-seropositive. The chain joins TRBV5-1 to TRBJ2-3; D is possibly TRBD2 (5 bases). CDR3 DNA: TGCGCCAGCAGCTTCCTTTTTAGCGCCACAGATACGCAGTATTTT. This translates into CASSFLFSATDTQYF.